These T cell receptor beta chains were read from a single sample in a study of Graves' ophthalmopathy and Graves' hyperthyroidism. Via MiXCR, TCRdb re-called the multiplex PCR reads, giving one row per CDR3 protein. The data show about 390,000 distinct CDR3 sequences, 15% seen once. The sample was peripheral blood. All receptors derive from a woman aged 18-35 years with stable Graves' hyperthyroidism. The CDR3 runs from the conserved cysteine through the conserved F or W. Each record gives: clone size, D gene, J gene, V gene, CDR3 DNA, CDR3 protein. The D gene is left open where the match is weak. Part of the rows lack a size; the others show once, few, many or a class for expanded clones.

clone_size: few; d_call: -; j_call: TRBJ2-5; v_call: TRBV19; cdr3_nt: TGTGCCAGTACCCCCCCGGGAGGGGGCGGGACCCAGTACTTC; cdr3_aa: CASTPPGGGGTQYF
clone_size: many; d_call: -; j_call: TRBJ1-2; v_call: TRBV15; cdr3_nt: TGTGCCACCAGCAGCAACAGACGGGCTAACTATGGCTACACCTTC; cdr3_aa: CATSSNRRANYGYTF
clone_size: many; d_call: TRBD1; j_call: TRBJ1-5; v_call: TRBV19; cdr3_nt: TGTGCCAGTAGTACCCGACAGGGGCTTGGCAATCAGCCCCAGCATTTT; cdr3_aa: CASSTRQGLGNQPQHF
clone_size: few; d_call: TRBD1; j_call: TRBJ1-5; v_call: TRBV30; cdr3_nt: TGTGCCTGCCTAACCAGGGGGGGAATCCAATATAGCAATCAGCCCAAACATTTT; cdr3_aa: CACLTRGGIQYSNQPKHF
clone_size: many; d_call: -; j_call: TRBJ1-2; v_call: TRBV12-3/TRBV12-4; cdr3_nt: TGTGCCAGCAGTTTCGGTTCGGGCCGACTTAACTATGGCTACACCTTC; cdr3_aa: CASSFGSGRLNYGYTF
clone_size: many; d_call: -; j_call: TRBJ2-2; v_call: TRBV7-8; cdr3_nt: TGTGCCAGCAGCTTAGTCGACGGGAACACCGGGGAGCTGTTTTTT; cdr3_aa: CASSLVDGNTGELFF
clone_size: many; d_call: -; j_call: TRBJ1-5; v_call: TRBV6-1; cdr3_nt: TGTGCCAGCAGTGAAATCTTCCCTCCGTCCCGGGGCAATCAGCCCCAGCATTTT; cdr3_aa: CASSEIFPPSRGNQPQHF
clone_size: few; d_call: -; j_call: TRBJ2-7; v_call: TRBV5-1; cdr3_nt: TGCGCCAGCAGCTTGGCCCCCTCTACAGGGACGGACGAGCAGTACTTC; cdr3_aa: CASSLAPSTGTDEQYF
clone_size: -; d_call: TRBD1; j_call: TRBJ2-2; v_call: TRBV5-1; cdr3_nt: TGCGCCAGCAGCTTGGTAGGACAGGGTACCGGGGAGCTGTTTTTT; cdr3_aa: CASSLVGQGTGELFF
clone_size: many; d_call: -; j_call: TRBJ1-6; v_call: TRBV5-1; cdr3_nt: TGCGCCAGCAGCTGGGACGGGGGGCGGCTATCACCCCTCCACTTT; cdr3_aa: CASSWDGGRLSPLHF
clone_size: many; d_call: -; j_call: TRBJ1-5; v_call: TRBV2; cdr3_nt: TGTGCCAGCAGTCGGGGGGGGGTCGACAATCAGCCCCAGCATTTT; cdr3_aa: CASSRGGVDNQPQHF
clone_size: many; d_call: -; j_call: TRBJ1-1; v_call: TRBV12-3/TRBV12-4; cdr3_nt: TGTGCCAGCGGGCTGGACACGAACACTGAAGCTTTCTTT; cdr3_aa: CASGLDTNTEAFF
clone_size: -; d_call: -; j_call: TRBJ1-1; v_call: TRBV4-2; cdr3_nt: TGTGCCAGCATCACCAACGGGTTGAACACTGAAGCTTTCTTT; cdr3_aa: CASITNGLNTEAFF
clone_size: many; d_call: -; j_call: TRBJ2-4; v_call: TRBV7-8; cdr3_nt: TGTGCCAGCGGCCCCGAGCTGGCCAAAAACATTCAGTACTTC; cdr3_aa: CASGPELAKNIQYF
clone_size: -; d_call: -; j_call: TRBJ2-3; v_call: TRBV11-2; cdr3_nt: TGTGCCAGCAGCTTAGTTCTCCGTGGCACAGATACGCAGTATTTT; cdr3_aa: CASSLVLRGTDTQYF
clone_size: many; d_call: TRBD1; j_call: TRBJ1-1; v_call: TRBV2; cdr3_nt: TGTGCCAGCAGTGACAGGGGGGAGAACACTGAAGCTTTCTTT; cdr3_aa: CASSDRGENTEAFF
clone_size: many; d_call: -; j_call: TRBJ2-7; v_call: TRBV12-3/TRBV12-4; cdr3_nt: TGTGCCAGCAATTTAGGGGGGGGGTCCTTGTGGTACGAGCAGTACTTC; cdr3_aa: CASNLGGGSLWYEQYF
clone_size: many; d_call: -; j_call: TRBJ2-5; v_call: TRBV7-9; cdr3_nt: TGTGCCGAGGAGCCGGGACACCAAGAGACCCAGTACTTC; cdr3_aa: CAEEPGHQETQYF
clone_size: -; d_call: TRBD1; j_call: TRBJ2-7; v_call: TRBV6-1; cdr3_nt: TGTGCCAACGAACCGGGACAGGGCATCTACGAGCAGTACTTC; cdr3_aa: CANEPGQGIYEQYF
clone_size: -; d_call: -; j_call: TRBJ2-7; v_call: TRBV2; cdr3_nt: TGTGCCAGCAGTTGGGGCGAAGAGCAGTACTTC; cdr3_aa: CASSWGEEQYF
clone_size: many; d_call: -; j_call: TRBJ2-4; v_call: TRBV7-6; cdr3_nt: TGTGCCAGCAGCCCGTCGACAGCGATAGCCAAAAACATTCAGTACTTC; cdr3_aa: CASSPSTAIAKNIQYF
clone_size: many; d_call: -; j_call: TRBJ2-7; v_call: TRBV12-3/TRBV12-4; cdr3_nt: TGTGCCAGCAGTTTAGGTGACCGGAGCTACGAGCAGTACTTC; cdr3_aa: CASSLGDRSYEQYF
clone_size: many; d_call: TRBD2; j_call: TRBJ2-7; v_call: TRBV6-2/TRBV6-3; cdr3_nt: TGTGCCAGCTGTGAGGGACTAGCGGTGAACTCCTACGAGCAGTACTTC; cdr3_aa: CASCEGLAVNSYEQYF
clone_size: many; d_call: -; j_call: TRBJ1-5; v_call: TRBV6-1; cdr3_nt: TGTGCCAGCACCTACGTGGGGGATAGCAATCAGCCCCAGCATTTT; cdr3_aa: CASTYVGDSNQPQHF
clone_size: many; d_call: -; j_call: TRBJ2-2; v_call: TRBV24-1; cdr3_nt: TGTGCCACCAGTGATCCCCGGGGAGGAATAATGAACACCGGGGAGCTGTTTTTT; cdr3_aa: CATSDPRGGIMNTGELFF
clone_size: -; d_call: -; j_call: TRBJ2-6; v_call: TRBV4-1; cdr3_nt: TGCGCCAGCAGCAGGTTAGGGGCCAACGTCCTGACTTTC; cdr3_aa: CASSRLGANVLTF
clone_size: many; d_call: TRBD1; j_call: TRBJ2-4; v_call: TRBV29-1; cdr3_nt: TGCAGCGTTCTCCGGGACAGTGACATTCAGTACTTC; cdr3_aa: CSVLRDSDIQYF
clone_size: medium-sized; d_call: -; j_call: TRBJ2-4; v_call: TRBV12-3/TRBV12-4; cdr3_nt: TGTGCCAGCAGTTTAGGTCCGGGACGCCGAGCCAAAAACATTCAGTACTTC; cdr3_aa: CASSLGPGRRAKNIQYF
clone_size: many; d_call: -; j_call: TRBJ2-7; v_call: TRBV12-3/TRBV12-4; cdr3_nt: TGTGCCAGCACCGGGGCCGCCTACGAGCAGTACTTC; cdr3_aa: CASTGAAYEQYF
clone_size: many; d_call: -; j_call: TRBJ1-2; v_call: TRBV20-1; cdr3_nt: TGCAGTGGGACCGGGGGCTATGGCTACACCTTC; cdr3_aa: CSGTGGYGYTF
clone_size: many; d_call: -; j_call: TRBJ1-6; v_call: TRBV11-1; cdr3_nt: TGTGCCAGCAGCTTGCGGGCGGAGAATTCACCCCTCCACTTT; cdr3_aa: CASSLRAENSPLHF
clone_size: many; d_call: -; j_call: TRBJ2-7; v_call: TRBV2; cdr3_nt: TGTGCCAGCAGTGACAATTGGACGTACTTC; cdr3_aa: CASSDNWTYF
clone_size: many; d_call: -; j_call: TRBJ2-7; v_call: TRBV11-3; cdr3_nt: TGTGCCAGCAGCCCACAGGTAAACGAGCAGTACTTC; cdr3_aa: CASSPQVNEQYF
clone_size: many; d_call: TRBD1; j_call: TRBJ2-5; v_call: TRBV12-5; cdr3_nt: TGTGCTAGTGGCCCTACAGGGGGCGAAGAGACCCAGTACTTC; cdr3_aa: CASGPTGGEETQYF
clone_size: many; d_call: -; j_call: TRBJ1-1; v_call: TRBV7-8; cdr3_nt: TGTGCCAGCAGCCCGAGACAGCCGGCCACTGAAGCTTTCTTT; cdr3_aa: CASSPRQPATEAFF
clone_size: -; d_call: -; j_call: TRBJ1-1; v_call: TRBV20-1; cdr3_nt: TGCAGTGCTAAAAGGACGGGTGAAGCTTTCTTT; cdr3_aa: CSAKRTGEAFF
clone_size: many; d_call: -; j_call: TRBJ1-1; v_call: TRBV7-9; cdr3_nt: TGTGCCAGCAGCCAAACAGGGAGTACTGAAGCTTTCTTT; cdr3_aa: CASSQTGSTEAFF
clone_size: -; d_call: TRBD1; j_call: TRBJ1-2; v_call: TRBV6-1; cdr3_nt: TGTGCCACCGGGACAGGGGGCGCCGACTATGGCTACACCTTC; cdr3_aa: CATGTGGADYGYTF
clone_size: -; d_call: -; j_call: TRBJ2-5; v_call: TRBV5-1; cdr3_nt: TGCGCCAGCAGCATACTAGTGGGAGAGACCCAGTACTTC; cdr3_aa: CASSILVGETQYF
clone_size: many; d_call: -; j_call: TRBJ1-1; v_call: TRBV6-1; cdr3_nt: TGTGCCAGCAGGGCATTACAGGGCTACACTGAAGCTTTCTTT; cdr3_aa: CASRALQGYTEAFF
clone_size: many; d_call: -; j_call: TRBJ2-7; v_call: TRBV12-5; cdr3_nt: TGTGCTAGTGGGGACAGCGCCTACGAGCAGTACTTC; cdr3_aa: CASGDSAYEQYF
clone_size: many; d_call: -; j_call: TRBJ2-5; v_call: TRBV5-6; cdr3_nt: TGTGCCAGCAGCTCCGGACATCAAGAGACCCAGTACTTC; cdr3_aa: CASSSGHQETQYF
clone_size: many; d_call: TRBD1; j_call: TRBJ1-2; v_call: TRBV12-3/TRBV12-4; cdr3_nt: TGTGCCAGCAGGCCCCCCGGGACAGGGCTAGGCCTCTATGGCTACACCTTC; cdr3_aa: CASRPPGTGLGLYGYTF
clone_size: many; d_call: -; j_call: TRBJ2-7; v_call: TRBV24-1; cdr3_nt: TGTGCCACCAGTGATCCCACTGATTACGAGCAGTACTTC; cdr3_aa: CATSDPTDYEQYF
clone_size: many; d_call: TRBD1; j_call: TRBJ1-5; v_call: TRBV6-5; cdr3_nt: TGTGCCAGCAGTTTCGGACAGGGGGCAAATCAGCCCCAGCATTTT; cdr3_aa: CASSFGQGANQPQHF
clone_size: many; d_call: TRBD1; j_call: TRBJ1-2; v_call: TRBV12-3/TRBV12-4; cdr3_nt: TGTGCCAGCAGTCTATTTGGGACAGGAGTCTATGGCTACACCTTC; cdr3_aa: CASSLFGTGVYGYTF
clone_size: many; d_call: TRBD1; j_call: TRBJ2-7; v_call: TRBV5-1; cdr3_nt: TGCGCCAGCTCCTCGGGACAGGGCTTACCACATTCCTACGAGCAGTACTTC; cdr3_aa: CASSSGQGLPHSYEQYF
clone_size: many; d_call: -; j_call: TRBJ1-2; v_call: TRBV6-2/TRBV6-3; cdr3_nt: TGTGCCAGCACTCCCTTAGTGGGTGGCGGCTATGGCTACACCTTC; cdr3_aa: CASTPLVGGGYGYTF
clone_size: few; d_call: TRBD1; j_call: TRBJ1-5; v_call: TRBV12-3/TRBV12-4; cdr3_nt: TGTGCCAGCAGTCTCGACAGGGAAAGCAATCAGCCCCAGCATTTT; cdr3_aa: CASSLDRESNQPQHF
clone_size: -; d_call: TRBD2; j_call: TRBJ2-7; v_call: TRBV12-3/TRBV12-4; cdr3_nt: TGTGCCAGCAGTCCGCTAGCGGACGCCTACGAGCAGTACTTC; cdr3_aa: CASSPLADAYEQYF
clone_size: many; d_call: -; j_call: TRBJ2-7; v_call: TRBV15; cdr3_nt: TGTGCCACCAGCAGAGACGAAGGTCCCTACGAGCAGTACTTC; cdr3_aa: CATSRDEGPYEQYF
clone_size: many; d_call: -; j_call: TRBJ2-4; v_call: TRBV10-3; cdr3_nt: TGTGCCACATCTAGTCGCGACAGTTCGATAGCCAAAAACATTCAGTACTTC; cdr3_aa: CATSSRDSSIAKNIQYF
clone_size: -; d_call: TRBD1; j_call: TRBJ2-2; v_call: TRBV11-3; cdr3_nt: TGTGCCAGCAGCTTTGGGGGTCCCGGGACAGGGCGGCTGTTTTTT; cdr3_aa: CASSFGGPGTGRLFF
clone_size: -; d_call: -; j_call: TRBJ2-2; v_call: TRBV7-2; cdr3_nt: TGTGCCAGCAGCTTAGCGTTTGTGGGGAGTTCCGGGGAGCTGTTTTTT; cdr3_aa: CASSLAFVGSSGELFF
clone_size: many; d_call: -; j_call: TRBJ1-1; v_call: TRBV7-8; cdr3_nt: TGTGCCAGCAGCCAAGGGGCGCAGTTGACTGAAGCTTTCTTT; cdr3_aa: CASSQGAQLTEAFF
clone_size: many; d_call: TRBD1; j_call: TRBJ1-5; v_call: TRBV6-2/TRBV6-3; cdr3_nt: TGTGCCAGCAGCCCCGGGACAGGATATTATCAGCCCCAGCATTTT; cdr3_aa: CASSPGTGYYQPQHF
clone_size: many; d_call: TRBD1; j_call: TRBJ1-6; v_call: TRBV27; cdr3_nt: TGTGCCAGCAGTGGGACCGGGACAGGGGAATCACCCCTCCACTTT; cdr3_aa: CASSGTGTGESPLHF
clone_size: many; d_call: TRBD1; j_call: TRBJ2-7; v_call: TRBV6-1; cdr3_nt: TGTGCCAGCAGGTGGACAGGGGCCTACGAGCAGTACTTC; cdr3_aa: CASRWTGAYEQYF
clone_size: many; d_call: -; j_call: TRBJ2-6; v_call: TRBV4-1; cdr3_nt: TGCGCCAGCAGCCAGACCAGGGGGGCGACTGGGGCCAACGTCCTGACTTTC; cdr3_aa: CASSQTRGATGANVLTF
clone_size: many; d_call: -; j_call: TRBJ1-1; v_call: TRBV19; cdr3_nt: TGTGCCAGTAGTATAAGTCCAGGGGCGAACACTGAAGCTTTCTTT; cdr3_aa: CASSISPGANTEAFF